The entry that follows covers one TCR beta chain sequence. This record comes from a study of blood T cell repertoires in COVID-19. This table comes from immunoSEQ multiplex PCR, and its TCRdb copy is limited to in-frame clones, with some not included. The sample carries about 260,000 clones, around four fifths recorded once. This CDR3 region has 10 residues. Germline CDR1 and CDR2: DFQATT and SNEGSKA (reference sequence). With 6 bases removed from V and 3 bases from J, the gap between germline ends came to 5 bases. Sequences were obtained from PBMCs or T cells enriched from blood (not recorded which). The clonotype was recovered from a young man with acute COVID-19. This chain connects TRBV20-1 to TRBJ1-2; D not resolved. The CDR3 spells CSAPDYGYTF. CDR3 DNA: TGCAGTGCCCCCGACTATGGCTACACCTTC.